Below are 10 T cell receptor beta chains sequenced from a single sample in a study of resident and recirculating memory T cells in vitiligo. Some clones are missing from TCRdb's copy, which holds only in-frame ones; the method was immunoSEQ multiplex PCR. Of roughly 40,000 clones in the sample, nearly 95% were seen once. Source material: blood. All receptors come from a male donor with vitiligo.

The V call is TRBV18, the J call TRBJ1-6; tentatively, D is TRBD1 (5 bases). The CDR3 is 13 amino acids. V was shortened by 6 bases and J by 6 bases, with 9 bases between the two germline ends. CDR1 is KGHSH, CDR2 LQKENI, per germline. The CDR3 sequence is CASSRDSNSPLHF. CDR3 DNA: TGTGCCAGCTCGCGGGACTCTAATTCACCCCTCCACTTT.

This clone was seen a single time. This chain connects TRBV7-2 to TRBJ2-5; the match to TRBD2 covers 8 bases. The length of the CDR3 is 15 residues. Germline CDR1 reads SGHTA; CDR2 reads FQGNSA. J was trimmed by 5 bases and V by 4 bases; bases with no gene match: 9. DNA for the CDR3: TGTGCCAGCAGCTCTCAACGGGGGGGTGGGGAGACCCAGTACTTC. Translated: CASSSQRGGGETQYF.

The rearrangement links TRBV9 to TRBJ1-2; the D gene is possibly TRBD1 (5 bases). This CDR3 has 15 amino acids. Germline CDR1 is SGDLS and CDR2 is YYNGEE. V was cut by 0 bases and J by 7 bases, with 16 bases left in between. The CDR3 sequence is CASSVDFRAGIGYTF. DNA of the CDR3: TGTGCCAGCAGCGTAGATTTTCGGGCAGGGATTGGCTACACCTTC.

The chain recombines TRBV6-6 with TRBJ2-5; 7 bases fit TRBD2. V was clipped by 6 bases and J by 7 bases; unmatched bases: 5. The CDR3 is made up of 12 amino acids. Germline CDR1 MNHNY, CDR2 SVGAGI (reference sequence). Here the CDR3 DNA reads TGTGCCAGCAGCCACCCGGGGGGGACCCAGTACTTC. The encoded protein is CASSHPGGTQYF.

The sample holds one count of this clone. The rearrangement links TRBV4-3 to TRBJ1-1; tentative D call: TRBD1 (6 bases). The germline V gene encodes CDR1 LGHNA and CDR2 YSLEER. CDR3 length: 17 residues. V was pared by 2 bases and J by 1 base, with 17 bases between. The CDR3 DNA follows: TGCGCCAGCAGCCAACAGCCACCCGGGACACCGAACACTGAAGCTTTCTTT. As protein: CASSQQPPGTPNTEAFF.

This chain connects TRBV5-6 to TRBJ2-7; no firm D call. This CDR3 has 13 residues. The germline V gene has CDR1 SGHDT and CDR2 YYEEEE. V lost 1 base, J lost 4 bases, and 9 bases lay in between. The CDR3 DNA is TGTGCCAGCAGCTTGACTTCACGATACGAGCAGTACTTC. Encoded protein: CASSLTSRYEQYF.

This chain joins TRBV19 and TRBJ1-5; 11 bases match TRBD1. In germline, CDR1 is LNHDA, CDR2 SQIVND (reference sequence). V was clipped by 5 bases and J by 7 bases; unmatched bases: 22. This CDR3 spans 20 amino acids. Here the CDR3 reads CASSFRGFRTGGDLGQPQHF. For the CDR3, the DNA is TGTGCCAGTAGTTTCCGTGGTTTCAGGACAGGGGGCGATTTAGGGCAGCCCCAGCATTTT.

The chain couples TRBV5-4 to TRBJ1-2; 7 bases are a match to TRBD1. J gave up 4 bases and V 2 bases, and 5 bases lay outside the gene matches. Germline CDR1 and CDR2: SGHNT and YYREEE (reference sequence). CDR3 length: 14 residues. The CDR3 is CASSFRQGPYGYTF. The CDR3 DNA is TGTGCCAGCAGCTTCCGACAGGGACCCTATGGCTACACCTTC.

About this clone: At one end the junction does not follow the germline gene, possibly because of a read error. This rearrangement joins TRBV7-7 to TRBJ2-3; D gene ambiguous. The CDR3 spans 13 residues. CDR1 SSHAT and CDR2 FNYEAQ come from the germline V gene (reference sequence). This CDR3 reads CASSFGPTDTQYF. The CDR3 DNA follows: TGTGCTAGCAGCTTCGGTCCCACAGATACGCAGTATTTT.

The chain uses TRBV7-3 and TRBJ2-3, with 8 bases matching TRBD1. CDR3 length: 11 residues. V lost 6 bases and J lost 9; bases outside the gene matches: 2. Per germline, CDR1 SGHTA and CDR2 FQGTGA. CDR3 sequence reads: CASSTGGTQYF. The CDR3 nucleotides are TGTGCCAGCAGTACAGGGGGAACGCAGTATTTT.